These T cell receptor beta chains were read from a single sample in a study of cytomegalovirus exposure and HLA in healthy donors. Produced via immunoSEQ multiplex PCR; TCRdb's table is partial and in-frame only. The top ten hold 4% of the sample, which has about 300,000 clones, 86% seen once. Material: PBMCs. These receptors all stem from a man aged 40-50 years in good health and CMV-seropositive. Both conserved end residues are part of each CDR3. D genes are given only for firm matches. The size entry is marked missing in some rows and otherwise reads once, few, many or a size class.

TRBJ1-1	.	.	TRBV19	TGTGCCAGTAACAATCCATATACGGCAGGCTCTCCGAACACTGAAGCTTTCTTT	CASNNPYTAGSPNTEAFF
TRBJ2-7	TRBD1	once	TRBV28	TGTGCCAGCAGTGACAGGGGTGTTATCGAGCAGTACTTC	CASSDRGVIEQYF
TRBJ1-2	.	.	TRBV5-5	TGTGCCAGCAGCAGAGACAGGAACTTCTATGGCTACACCTTC	CASSRDRNFYGYTF
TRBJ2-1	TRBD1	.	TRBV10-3	TGTGCCATCAAGGGGACAGGGGAGATGAATGAGCAGTTCTTC	CAIKGTGEMNEQFF
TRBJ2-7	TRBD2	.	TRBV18	TGTGCCAGCTCAACGGGACTAGCGGGAGAGAAGTCCTACGAGCAGTACTTC	CASSTGLAGEKSYEQYF
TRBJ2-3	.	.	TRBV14	TGTGCCAGCAGCCAAGAGCCCCGGGTACTCACAGATACGCAGTATTTT	CASSQEPRVLTDTQYF
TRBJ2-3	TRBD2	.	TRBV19	TGTGCCAGTAGTAGACTAGCGGGAGGGAGCACAGATACGCAGTATTTT	CASSRLAGGSTDTQYF
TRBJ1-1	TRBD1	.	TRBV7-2	TGTGCCAGCAGCTTGGGACAGTTGAACACTGAAGCTTTCTTT	CASSLGQLNTEAFF
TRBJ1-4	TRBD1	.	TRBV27	TGTGCCAGCAGTTTACGGGACAGGGGTGAAAAACTGTTTTTT	CASSLRDRGEKLFF
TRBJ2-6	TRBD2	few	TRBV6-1	TGTGCCACTAGCGGGAGGAACTCTGGGGCCAACGTCCTGACTTTC	CATSGRNSGANVLTF
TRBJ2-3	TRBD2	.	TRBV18	TGTGCCAGCTCGCCAACTAGCGGGAGTCCGGATACGCAGTATTTT	CASSPTSGSPDTQYF
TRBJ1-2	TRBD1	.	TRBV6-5	TGTGCCAGCAGTTTTAACAGGGGGACCGAGGGCTACACCTTC	CASSFNRGTEGYTF
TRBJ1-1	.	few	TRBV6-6	TGTGCCAGCAGTTTAAGGGGGGGGCAAGCTTTCTTT	CASSLRGGQAFF
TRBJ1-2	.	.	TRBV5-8	TGTGCCAGCAGCTCACAGGGCCTTTACTATGGCTACACCTTC	CASSSQGLYYGYTF
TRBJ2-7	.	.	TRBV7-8	TGTGCCAGCAGCACCCGGAGCTCCTACGAGCAGTACTTC	CASSTRSSYEQYF
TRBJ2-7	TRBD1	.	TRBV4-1	TGCGCCAGCAGCCAAGGACAGGGGGCGATGGACGAGCAGTACTTC	CASSQGQGAMDEQYF
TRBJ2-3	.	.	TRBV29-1	TGCAGCGTGCGACAGGGAGGTACAGATACGCAGTATTTT	CSVRQGGTDTQYF
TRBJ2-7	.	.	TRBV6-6	TGTGCCAGCAGTTACTCGTGGCAGGGGCTGACCTACGAGCAGTACTTC	CASSYSWQGLTYEQYF
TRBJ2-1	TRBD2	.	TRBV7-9	TGTGCCAGCAGCCTACCTCGGACTAGCGCCAACCGCGATGAGCAGTTCTTC	CASSLPRTSANRDEQFF
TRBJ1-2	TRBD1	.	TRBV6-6	TGTGCCAGCAGTTACAGGGACAGGGATAATGGCTACACCTTC	CASSYRDRDNGYTF
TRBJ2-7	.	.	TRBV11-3	TGTGCCAGCAGCTTAGGGGCAGATCCTTCCTACGAGCAGTACTTC	CASSLGADPSYEQYF
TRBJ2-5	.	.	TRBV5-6	TGTGCCAGCAGCTTGATTAGCTCAGGGGAGCAGTACTTC	CASSLISSGEQYF
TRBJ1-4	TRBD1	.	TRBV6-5	TGTGCCAGCAGCTCCGGGACAGGGGATGAAAAACTGTTTTTT	CASSSGTGDEKLFF
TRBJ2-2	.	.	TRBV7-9	TGTGCCAGCAGCTTGACTGTAGTCACCGGGGAGCTGTTTTTT	CASSLTVVTGELFF
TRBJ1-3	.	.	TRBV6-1	TGTGCCAGCAGCAGAAGACACAGGGAAGGAAACACCATATATTTT	CASSRRHREGNTIYF